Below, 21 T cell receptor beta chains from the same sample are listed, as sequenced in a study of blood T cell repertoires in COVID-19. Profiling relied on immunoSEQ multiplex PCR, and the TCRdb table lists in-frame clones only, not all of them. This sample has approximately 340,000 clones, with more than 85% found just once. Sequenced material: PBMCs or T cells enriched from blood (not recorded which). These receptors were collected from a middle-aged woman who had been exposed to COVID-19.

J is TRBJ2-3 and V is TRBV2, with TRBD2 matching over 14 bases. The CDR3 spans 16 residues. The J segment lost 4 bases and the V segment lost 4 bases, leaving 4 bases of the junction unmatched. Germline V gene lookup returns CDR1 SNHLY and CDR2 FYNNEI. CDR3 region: CASSGGLAGAADTQYF. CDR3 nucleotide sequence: TGTGCCAGCAGTGGGGGACTAGCGGGAGCGGCAGATACGCAGTATTTT.

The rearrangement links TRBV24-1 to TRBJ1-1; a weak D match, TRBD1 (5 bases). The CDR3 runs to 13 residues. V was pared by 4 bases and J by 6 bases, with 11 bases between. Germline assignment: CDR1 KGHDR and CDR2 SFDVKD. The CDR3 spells CATSDPGQSEAFF. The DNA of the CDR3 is TGTGCCACCAGTGACCCCGGACAATCTGAAGCTTTCTTT.

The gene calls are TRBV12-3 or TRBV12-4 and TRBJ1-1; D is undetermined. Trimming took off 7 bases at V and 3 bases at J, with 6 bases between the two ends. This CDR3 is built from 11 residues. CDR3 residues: CASTLDTEAFF. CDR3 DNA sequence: TGTGCCAGCACCTTAGACACTGAAGCTTTCTTT.

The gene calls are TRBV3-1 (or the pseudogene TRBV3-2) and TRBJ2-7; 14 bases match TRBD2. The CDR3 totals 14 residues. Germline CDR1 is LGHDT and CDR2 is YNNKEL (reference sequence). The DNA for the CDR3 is TGTGCGACCGGGACTAGCGGGGGATCCTACGAGCAGTACTTC. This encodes CATGTSGGSYEQYF.

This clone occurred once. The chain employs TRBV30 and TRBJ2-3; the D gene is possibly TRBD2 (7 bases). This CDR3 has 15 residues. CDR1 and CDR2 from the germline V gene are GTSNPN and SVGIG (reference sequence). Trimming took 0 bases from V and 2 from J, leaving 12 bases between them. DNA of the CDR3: TGTGCCTGGAGTGTTTTTCGGGGGGCCACAGATACGCAGTATTTT. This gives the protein CAWSVFRGATDTQYF.

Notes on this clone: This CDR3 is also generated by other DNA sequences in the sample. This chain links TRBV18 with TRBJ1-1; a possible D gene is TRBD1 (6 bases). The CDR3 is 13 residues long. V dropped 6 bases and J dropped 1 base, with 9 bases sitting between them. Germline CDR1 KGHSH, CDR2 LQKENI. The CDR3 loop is CASSPTGNTEAFF. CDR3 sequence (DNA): TGTGCCAGCTCGCCGACAGGGAACACTGAAGCTTTCTTT.

DNA for the CDR3: TGTGCCAGCAGTGATGGGAGCGGGGGAAGAGAGACCCAGTACTTC. Amino acid sequence: CASSDGSGGRETQYF. V and J are TRBV2 and TRBJ2-5, with 8 bases fitting TRBD2. Germline CDR1 reads SNHLY; CDR2 reads FYNNEI. The CDR3 covers 15 residues. J gave up 4 bases and V 3 bases, and 7 bases lay outside the gene matches.

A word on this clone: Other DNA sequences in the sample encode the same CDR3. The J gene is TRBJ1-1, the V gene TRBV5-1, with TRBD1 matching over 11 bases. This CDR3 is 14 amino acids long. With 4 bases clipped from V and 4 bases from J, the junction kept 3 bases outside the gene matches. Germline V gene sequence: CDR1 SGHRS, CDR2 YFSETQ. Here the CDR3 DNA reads TGCGCCAGCAGCCCCGGGACAGGGGGCACTGAAGCTTTCTTT. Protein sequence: CASSPGTGGTEAFF. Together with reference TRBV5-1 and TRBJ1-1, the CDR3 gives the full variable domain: KAGVTQTPRYLIKTRGQQVTLSCSPISGHRSVSWYQQTPGQGLQFLFEYFSETQRNKGNFPGRFSGRQFSNSRSEMNVSTLELGDSALYLCASSPGTGGTEAFFGQGTRLTVV.

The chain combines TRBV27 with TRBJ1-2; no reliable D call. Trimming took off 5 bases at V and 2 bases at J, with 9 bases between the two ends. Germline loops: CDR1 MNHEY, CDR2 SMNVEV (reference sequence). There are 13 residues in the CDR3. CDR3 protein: CASSTTRNYGYTF. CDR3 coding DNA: TGTGCCAGCAGTACGACACGAAACTATGGCTACACCTTC.

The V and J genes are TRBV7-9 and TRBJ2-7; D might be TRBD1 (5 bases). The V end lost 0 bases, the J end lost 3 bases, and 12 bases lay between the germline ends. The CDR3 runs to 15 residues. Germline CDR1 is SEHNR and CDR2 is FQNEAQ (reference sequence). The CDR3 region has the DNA TGTGCCAGCAGCTTAGCGGCAGGGTGGAACTACGAGCAGTACTTC. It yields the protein CASSLAAGWNYEQYF.

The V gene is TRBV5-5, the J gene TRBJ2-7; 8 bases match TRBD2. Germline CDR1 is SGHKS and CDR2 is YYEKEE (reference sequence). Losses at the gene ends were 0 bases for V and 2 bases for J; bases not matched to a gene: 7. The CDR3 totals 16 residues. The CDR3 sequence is CASSLAPGGLTYEQYF. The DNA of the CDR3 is TGTGCCAGCAGCTTGGCCCCGGGGGGGCTCACCTACGAGCAGTACTTC.

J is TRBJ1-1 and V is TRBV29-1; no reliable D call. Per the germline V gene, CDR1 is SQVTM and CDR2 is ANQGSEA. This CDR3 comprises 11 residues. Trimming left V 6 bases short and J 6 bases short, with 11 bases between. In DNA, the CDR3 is TGCAGCGTCACTAACGACGCTGAAGCTTTCTTT. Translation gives CSVTNDAEAFF.

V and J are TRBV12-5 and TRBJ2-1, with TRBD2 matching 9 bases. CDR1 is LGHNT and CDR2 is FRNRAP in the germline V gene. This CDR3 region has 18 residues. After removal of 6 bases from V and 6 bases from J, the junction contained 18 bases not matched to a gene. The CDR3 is CASGSGRLSGRRSNEQFF. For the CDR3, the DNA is TGTGCTAGTGGCTCCGGCCGACTTAGCGGGAGAAGGAGCAATGAGCAGTTCTTC.

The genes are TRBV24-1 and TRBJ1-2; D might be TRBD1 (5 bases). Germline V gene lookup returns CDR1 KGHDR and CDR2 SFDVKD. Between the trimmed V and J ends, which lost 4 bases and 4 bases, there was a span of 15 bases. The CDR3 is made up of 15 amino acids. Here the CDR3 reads CATSEYSETGYGYTF. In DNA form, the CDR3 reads TGTGCCACCAGTGAATACTCAGAAACAGGCTATGGCTACACCTTC.

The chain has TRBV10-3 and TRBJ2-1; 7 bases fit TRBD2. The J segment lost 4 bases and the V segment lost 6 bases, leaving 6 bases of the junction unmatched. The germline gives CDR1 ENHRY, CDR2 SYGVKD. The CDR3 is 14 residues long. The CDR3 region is CAISDEAGYNEQFF. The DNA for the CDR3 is TGTGCCATCAGCGACGAAGCGGGGTACAATGAGCAGTTCTTC.

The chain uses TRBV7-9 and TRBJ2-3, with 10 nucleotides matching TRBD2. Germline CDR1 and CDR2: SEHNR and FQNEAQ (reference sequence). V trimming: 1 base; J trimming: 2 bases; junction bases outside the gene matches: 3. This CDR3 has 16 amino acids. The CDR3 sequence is CASSLGLAGATDTQYF. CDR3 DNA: TGTGCCAGCAGCTTAGGACTAGCGGGCGCCACAGATACGCAGTATTTT.

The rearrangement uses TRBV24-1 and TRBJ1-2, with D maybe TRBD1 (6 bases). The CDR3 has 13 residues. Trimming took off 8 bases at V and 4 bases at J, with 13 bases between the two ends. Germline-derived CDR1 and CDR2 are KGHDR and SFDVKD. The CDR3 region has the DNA TGTGCCACCAACCAGGGGCCGGGCTATGGCTACACCTTC. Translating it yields CATNQGPGYGYTF.

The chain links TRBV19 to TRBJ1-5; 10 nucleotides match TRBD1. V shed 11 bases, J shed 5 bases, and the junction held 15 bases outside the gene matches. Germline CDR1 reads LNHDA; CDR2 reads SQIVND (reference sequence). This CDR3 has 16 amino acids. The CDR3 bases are TGTGCCTCCTCTACCGGGACAGGGGATTTCGATCAGCCCCAGCATTTT. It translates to CASSTGTGDFDQPQHF.

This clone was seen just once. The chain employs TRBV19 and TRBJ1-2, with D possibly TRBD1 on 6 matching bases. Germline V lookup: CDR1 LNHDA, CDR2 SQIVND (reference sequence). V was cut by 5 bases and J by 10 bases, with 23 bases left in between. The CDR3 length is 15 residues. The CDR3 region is CASSPRDRSGDYYTF. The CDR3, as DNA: TGTGCCAGTAGTCCCCGAGACAGGTCGGGGGACTACTACACCTTC.

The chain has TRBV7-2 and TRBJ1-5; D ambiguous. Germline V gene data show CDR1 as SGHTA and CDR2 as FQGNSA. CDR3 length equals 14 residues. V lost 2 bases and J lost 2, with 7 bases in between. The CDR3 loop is CASSLNGGNQPQHF. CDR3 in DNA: TGTGCCAGCAGCTTAAACGGGGGCAATCAGCCCCAGCATTTT. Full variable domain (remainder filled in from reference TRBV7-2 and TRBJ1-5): GAGVSQSPSNKVTEKGKDVELRCDPISGHTALYWYRQSLGQGLEFLIYFQGNSAPDKSGLPSDRFSAERTGGSVSTLTIQRTQQEDSAVYLCASSLNGGNQPQHFGDGTRLSIL.

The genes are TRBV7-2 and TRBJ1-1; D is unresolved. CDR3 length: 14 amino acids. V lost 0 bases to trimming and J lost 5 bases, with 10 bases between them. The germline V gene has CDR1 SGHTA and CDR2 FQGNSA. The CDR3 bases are TGTGCCAGCAGCTTAGCGCTAAGGAGTACTGAAGCTTTCTTT. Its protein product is CASSLALRSTEAFF.